A single sample is the source of the 8 T cell receptor beta chains below, sequenced in a study of T cells in Graves' hyperthyroidism and ophthalmopathy. RNA transcripts were the template for amplifying TCR beta CDR3 regions. First-round RT-PCR with HTBI primers amplified the TCR CDR3 region. TCRdb re-called the multiplex PCR reads with MiXCR, one entry per CDR3 protein. The sample includes roughly 400,000 distinct CDR3 sequences, more than 20% of them seen just once. Input material: blood. The receptor set was obtained from a man in his fifties with Graves' hyperthyroidism.

This chain links TRBV20-1 with TRBJ1-2; D gene unclear. Germline loops: CDR1 DFQATT, CDR2 SNEGSKA (reference sequence). Trimming took off 2 bases at V and 6 bases at J, with 10 bases between the two ends. The CDR3 extends over 12 amino acids. CDR3: CSARWKIDGYTF. CDR3 DNA: TGCAGTGCTAGATGGAAGATCGATGGCTACACCTTC.

This chain connects TRBV19 to TRBJ2-6, with 10 bases that match TRBD1. This CDR3 has 17 amino acids. J lost 2 bases, V lost 3 bases, and 4 bases had no gene match. Germline lookup yields CDR1 LNHDA and CDR2 SQIVND (reference sequence). Here the CDR3 DNA reads TGTGCCAGTAGTATTGGGACAGGGGTCGCTGGGGCCAACGTCCTGACTTTC. Translation gives CASSIGTGVAGANVLTF.

Concerning this clonotype: Compared with germline, one end of the junction differs, possibly owing to a read error. The gene calls are TRBV6-1 and TRBJ1-2, with 7 bases that match TRBD1. The CDR3 contains 11 residues. Germline CDR1 MNHNS, CDR2 SASEGT. The CDR3 reads CASREGGGYTF. CDR3 DNA sequence: TGTGCCAGCAGGGAAGGGGGCGGCTACACCTTC.

This chain links TRBV6-2 or TRBV6-3 with TRBJ1-4, with 9 bases matching TRBD1. This CDR3 has 15 residues. V dropped 8 bases and J dropped 4; count of bases not matched to a gene: 8. From germline, CDR1 is MNHEY and CDR2 SVGEGT. CDR3 coding DNA: TGTGCCAGCCGAACGCGGACAGGGGTTAATGAAAAACTGTTTTTT. It encodes CASRTRTGVNEKLFF.

The chain combines TRBV12-3 or TRBV12-4 with TRBJ1-2, with D tentatively TRBD1 (6 bases). The CDR3 has 13 residues. The germline V and J ends were trimmed by 5 bases and 4 bases, with 11 bases remaining between them. DNA of the CDR3: TGTGCCAGCAGTCGACAGGCCTCCTATGGCTACACCTTC. This encodes CASSRQASYGYTF.

The genes are TRBV27 and TRBJ2-1, with 11 bases matching TRBD2. Trimming cost V 0 bases and J 7 bases; bases outside gene matches: 8. The CDR3 runs to 17 residues. Germline V gene sequence: CDR1 MNHEY, CDR2 SMNVEV (reference sequence). In DNA form, the CDR3 reads TGTGCCAGCAGTTTATCTAGCGGGAGGGCCTTGCGGAATGAGCAGTTCTTC. Amino acid sequence: CASSLSSGRALRNEQFF.

V is TRBV5-1 and J is TRBJ2-2, with a possible D match to TRBD2 (5 bases). The V gene's germline CDR1 is SGHRS and CDR2 YFSETQ. The CDR3 length is 16 residues. V was pared by 0 bases and J by 0 bases, with 9 bases between. For the CDR3, the DNA is TGCGCCAGCAGCTTGGAAACACTAGCGAACACCGGGGAGCTGTTTTTT. Translating gives CASSLETLANTGELFF.

This chain joins TRBV12-3 or TRBV12-4 and TRBJ2-5; D is possibly TRBD1 or TRBD2 (5 bases each). CDR3 length equals 11 residues. V gave up 2 bases and J gave up 13 bases, with 11 bases separating them. The DNA of the CDR3 is TGTGCCAGCAGTTTACAGGGACGTCTGTACTTC. The encoded protein is CASSLQGRLYF.